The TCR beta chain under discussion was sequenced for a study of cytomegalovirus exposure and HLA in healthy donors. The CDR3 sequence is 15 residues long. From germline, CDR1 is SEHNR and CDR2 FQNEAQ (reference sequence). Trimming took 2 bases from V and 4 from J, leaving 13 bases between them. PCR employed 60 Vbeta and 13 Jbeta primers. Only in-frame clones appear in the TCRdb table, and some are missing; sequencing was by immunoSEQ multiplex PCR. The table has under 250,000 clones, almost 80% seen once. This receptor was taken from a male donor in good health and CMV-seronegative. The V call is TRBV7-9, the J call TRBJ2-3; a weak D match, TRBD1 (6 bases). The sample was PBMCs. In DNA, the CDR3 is TGTGCCAGCAGCTTATCCGGACAGCCCTCAGATACGCAGTATTTT. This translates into CASSLSGQPSDTQYF.